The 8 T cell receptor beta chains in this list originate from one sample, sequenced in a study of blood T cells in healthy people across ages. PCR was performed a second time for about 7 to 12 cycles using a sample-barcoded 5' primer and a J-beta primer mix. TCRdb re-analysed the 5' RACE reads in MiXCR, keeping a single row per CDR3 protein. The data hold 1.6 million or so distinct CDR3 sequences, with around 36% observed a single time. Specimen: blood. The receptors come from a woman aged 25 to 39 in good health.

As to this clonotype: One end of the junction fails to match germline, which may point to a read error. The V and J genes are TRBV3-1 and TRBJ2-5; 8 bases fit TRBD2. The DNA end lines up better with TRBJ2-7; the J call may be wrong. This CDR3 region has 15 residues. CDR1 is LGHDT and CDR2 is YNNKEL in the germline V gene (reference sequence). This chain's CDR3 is CVSSHRVAGLHEQYF. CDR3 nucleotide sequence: TGTGTCAGCAGCCATAGGGTAGCGGGACTACACGAGCAGTACTTC.

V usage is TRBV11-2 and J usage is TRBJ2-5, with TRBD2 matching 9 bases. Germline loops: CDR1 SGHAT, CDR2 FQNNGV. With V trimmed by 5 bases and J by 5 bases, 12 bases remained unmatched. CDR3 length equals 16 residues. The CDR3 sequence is CASSRLAVKGGETQYF. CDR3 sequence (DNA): TGTGCCAGCAGCCGACTAGCGGTTAAGGGGGGGGAGACCCAGTACTTC.

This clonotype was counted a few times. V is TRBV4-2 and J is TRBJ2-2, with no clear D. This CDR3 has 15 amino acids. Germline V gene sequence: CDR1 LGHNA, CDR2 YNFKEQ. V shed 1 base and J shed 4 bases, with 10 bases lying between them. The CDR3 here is CASSQGSEATGELFF. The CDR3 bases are TGTGCCAGCAGCCAAGGTTCCGAGGCCACCGGGGAGCTGTTTTTT.

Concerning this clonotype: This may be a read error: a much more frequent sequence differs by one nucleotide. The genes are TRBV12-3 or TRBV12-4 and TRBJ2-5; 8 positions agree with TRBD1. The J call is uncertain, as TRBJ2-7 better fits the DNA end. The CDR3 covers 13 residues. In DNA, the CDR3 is TGTGCCAGCAGTCGCAGGGGGCGGGGCGAGCAGTACTTC. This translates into CASSRRGRGEQYF.

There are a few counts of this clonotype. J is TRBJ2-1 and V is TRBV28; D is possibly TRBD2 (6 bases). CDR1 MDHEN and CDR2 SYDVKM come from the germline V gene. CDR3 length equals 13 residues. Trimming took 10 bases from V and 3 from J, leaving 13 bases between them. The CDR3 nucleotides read TGTGCCATCTCCGGGACTCTCTACAATGAGCAGTTCTTC. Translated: CAISGTLYNEQFF.

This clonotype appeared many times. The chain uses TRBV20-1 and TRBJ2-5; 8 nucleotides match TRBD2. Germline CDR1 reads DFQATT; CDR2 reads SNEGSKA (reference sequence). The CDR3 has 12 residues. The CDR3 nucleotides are TGCAGCGCCCGGGGGGGGGAAGAGACCCAGTACTTC. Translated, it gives CSARGGEETQYF.

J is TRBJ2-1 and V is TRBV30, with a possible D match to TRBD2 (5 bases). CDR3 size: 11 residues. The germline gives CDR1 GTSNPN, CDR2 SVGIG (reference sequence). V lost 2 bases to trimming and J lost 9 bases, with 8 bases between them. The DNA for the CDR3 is TGTGCCTGGAGTCCCGGAGGTGAGCAGTTCTTC. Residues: CAWSPGGEQFF.

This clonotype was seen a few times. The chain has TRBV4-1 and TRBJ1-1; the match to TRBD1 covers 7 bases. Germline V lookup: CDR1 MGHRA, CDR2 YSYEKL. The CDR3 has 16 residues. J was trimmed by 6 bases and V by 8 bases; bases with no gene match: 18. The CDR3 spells CASRIEGGSGPAEAFF. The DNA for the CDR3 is TGCGCCAGCCGCATTGAAGGGGGCTCCGGCCCCGCTGAAGCTTTCTTT.